Listed below are T cell receptor beta chains from one sample, sequenced in a study of blood T cell repertoires in COVID-19. The protocol was immunoSEQ multiplex PCR, while the TCRdb copy is restricted to in-frame clones and leaves out a portion. The repertoire includes 300,000 or so clones, roughly 87% of them detected once, and 5.5% to 6% sits in the top ten. The specimen was PBMCs or T cells enriched from blood (not recorded which). These receptors all stem from a woman under 40 who had recovered from COVID-19. Each CDR3 is given with its conserved first and last residue. The D gene is left open where the match is weak. Not every row has a clone size; where given, it reads once, few, many or a size class.

cdr3_aa,cdr3_nt,clone_size,v_call,d_call,j_call
CASIHTRDTAFF,TGTGCCAGCATCCATACCCGGGACACTGCGTTCTTC,NA,TRBV12-3/TRBV12-4,NA,TRBJ2-1
CAWSVRDRGLETQYF,TGTGCCTGGAGTGTACGGGACAGGGGATTGGAAACGCAGTATTTT,NA,TRBV30,TRBD1,TRBJ2-3
CASSTQTGKNTEAFF,TGCGCCAGCAGCACCCAAACAGGGAAGAACACTGAAGCTTTCTTT,NA,TRBV5-1,NA,TRBJ1-1
CASSLSSPGDTQYF,TGTGCCAGCAGCTTGAGTTCTCCAGGTGATACGCAGTATTTT,NA,TRBV5-6,NA,TRBJ2-3
CASSVRQGNNSPLHF,TGTGCCAGCAGCGTACGACAGGGGAATAATTCACCCCTCCACTTT,NA,TRBV9,TRBD1,TRBJ1-6
CAISASGGGETQYF,TGTGCCATCAGTGCCTCGGGAGGCGGGGAGACCCAGTACTTC,NA,TRBV10-3,TRBD2,TRBJ2-5
CASSPAGGHGYTF,TGTGCCAGTAGCCCGGCAGGGGGCCATGGCTACACCTTC,NA,TRBV19,TRBD1,TRBJ1-2
CASGQGNYGYTF,TGTGCCAGCGGACAGGGGAACTATGGCTACACCTTC,few,TRBV7-8,TRBD1,TRBJ1-2
CASSQTANYGYTF,TGCGCCAGCAGCCAGACAGCTAACTATGGCTACACCTTC,NA,TRBV5-1,NA,TRBJ1-2
CASTNSGGNPDTQYF,TGTGCCAGTACCAATAGCGGGGGGAACCCAGATACGCAGTATTTT,NA,TRBV19,TRBD2,TRBJ2-3
CASSNRLGTYQETQYF,TGTGCCAGCAGTAACCGCCTAGGGACATACCAAGAGACCCAGTACTTC,NA,TRBV2,NA,TRBJ2-5
CASRLTGNNLNDEQFF,TGTGCCAGCAGACTAACAGGGAATAACCTAAATGATGAGCAGTTCTTC,NA,TRBV27,NA,TRBJ2-1
CAWSKGGYNSPLHF,TGTGCCTGGAGTAAAGGGGGTTATAATTCACCCCTCCACTTT,NA,TRBV30,NA,TRBJ1-6
CASSLGTASGANVLTF,TGCGCCAGCAGCTTGGGGACAGCCTCTGGGGCCAACGTCCTGACTTTC,NA,TRBV5-1,NA,TRBJ2-6
CAWRPQGAYEQYF,TGTGCCTGGAGACCCCAGGGGGCGTACGAGCAGTACTTC,NA,TRBV30,TRBD1,TRBJ2-7
CASSPRKRERLVSGYYEQYF,TGTGCCAGCAGCCCACGGAAACGGGAGAGGTTAGTATCTGGGTACTACGAGCAGTACTTC,NA,TRBV13,NA,TRBJ2-7
CSVLTGQGYEQYF,TGCAGCGTACTCACGGGACAGGGCTACGAGCAGTACTTC,NA,TRBV29-1,TRBD1,TRBJ2-7
CASSQTGARAEAFF,TGTGCCAGCAGTCAGACAGGGGCGAGGGCTGAAGCTTTCTTT,NA,TRBV6-5,TRBD1,TRBJ1-1
CAWSRQDRGNQPQHF,TGTGCCTGGAGCAGGCAGGACAGGGGTAATCAGCCCCAGCATTTT,NA,TRBV30,TRBD1,TRBJ1-5
CASSDAGTLSGNTIYF,TGTGCCAGCAGCGACGCAGGGACACTCTCTGGAAACACCATATATTTT,NA,TRBV9,NA,TRBJ1-3
CASSQFGTDNQPQHF,TGTGCCAGCAGCCAATTTGGGACAGATAATCAGCCCCAGCATTTT,NA,TRBV3-1/TRBV3-2,TRBD1,TRBJ1-5
CAWTVQSSYNSPLHF,TGTGCCTGGACAGTACAGAGCTCCTATAATTCACCCCTCCACTTT,NA,TRBV30,NA,TRBJ1-6
CASSIGPRGRDTQYF,TGTGCCAGTAGTATTGGCCCCCGGGGTAGGGATACGCAGTATTTT,NA,TRBV19,NA,TRBJ2-3